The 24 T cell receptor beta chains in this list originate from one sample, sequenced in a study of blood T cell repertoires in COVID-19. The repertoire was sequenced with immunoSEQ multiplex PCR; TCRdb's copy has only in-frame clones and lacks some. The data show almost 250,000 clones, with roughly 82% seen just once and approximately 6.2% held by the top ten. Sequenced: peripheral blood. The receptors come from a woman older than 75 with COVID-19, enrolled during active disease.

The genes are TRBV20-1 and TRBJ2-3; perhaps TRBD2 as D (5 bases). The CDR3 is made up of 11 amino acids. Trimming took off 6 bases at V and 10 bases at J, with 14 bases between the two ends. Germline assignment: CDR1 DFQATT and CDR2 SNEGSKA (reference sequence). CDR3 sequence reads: CSAPGISAQYF. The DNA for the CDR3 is TGCAGTGCACCGGGAATTAGTGCGCAGTATTTT.

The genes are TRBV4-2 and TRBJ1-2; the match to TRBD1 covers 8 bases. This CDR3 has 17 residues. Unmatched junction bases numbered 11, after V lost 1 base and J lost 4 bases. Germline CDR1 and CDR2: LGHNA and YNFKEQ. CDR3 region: CASSQVSGGGFVYGYTF. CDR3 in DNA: TGTGCCAGCAGCCAAGTATCAGGGGGCGGTTTCGTCTATGGCTACACCTTC.

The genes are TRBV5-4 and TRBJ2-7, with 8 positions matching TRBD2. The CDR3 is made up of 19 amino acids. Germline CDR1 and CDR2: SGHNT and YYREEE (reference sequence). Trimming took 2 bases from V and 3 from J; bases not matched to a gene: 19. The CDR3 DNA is TGTGCCAGCAGCTTCGGGGCAGGGCGGACTCGCGGGGGGAGCTACGAGCAGTACGTC. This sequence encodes CASSFGAGRTRGGSYEQYV.

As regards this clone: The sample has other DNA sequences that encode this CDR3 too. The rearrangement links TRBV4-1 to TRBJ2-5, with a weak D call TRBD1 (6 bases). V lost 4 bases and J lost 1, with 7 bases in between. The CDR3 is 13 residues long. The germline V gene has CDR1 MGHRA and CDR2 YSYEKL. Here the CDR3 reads CASSRGPQETQYF. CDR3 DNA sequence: TGCGCCAGCAGCCGGGGGCCCCAAGAGACCCAGTACTTC.

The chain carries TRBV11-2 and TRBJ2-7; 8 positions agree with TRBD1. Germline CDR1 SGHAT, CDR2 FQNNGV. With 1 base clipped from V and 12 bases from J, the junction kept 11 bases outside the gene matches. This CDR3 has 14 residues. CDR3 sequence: CASSLGADRVAGYF. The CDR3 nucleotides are TGTGCCAGCAGCTTAGGGGCGGACAGGGTTGCGGGGTACTTC.

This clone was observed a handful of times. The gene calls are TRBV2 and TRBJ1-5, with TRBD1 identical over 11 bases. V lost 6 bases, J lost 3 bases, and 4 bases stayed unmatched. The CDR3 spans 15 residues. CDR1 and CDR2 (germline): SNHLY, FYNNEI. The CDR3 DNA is TGTGCCAGCAGCAGGACAGGGGGCGTCAATCAGCCCCAGCATTTT. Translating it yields CASSRTGGVNQPQHF.

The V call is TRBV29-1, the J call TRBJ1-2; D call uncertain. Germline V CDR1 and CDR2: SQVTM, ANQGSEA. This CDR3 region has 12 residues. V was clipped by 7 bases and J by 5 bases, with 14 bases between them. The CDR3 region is CSAGQIYYGYTF. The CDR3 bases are TGCAGCGCTGGGCAGATTTATTATGGCTACACCTTC.

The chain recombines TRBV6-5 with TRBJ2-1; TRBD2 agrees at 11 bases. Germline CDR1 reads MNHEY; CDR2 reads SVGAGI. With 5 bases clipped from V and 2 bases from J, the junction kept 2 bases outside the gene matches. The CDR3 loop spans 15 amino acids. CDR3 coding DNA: TGTGCCAGCAGTACGACTAGCGGGGCCTACAATGAGCAGTTCTTC. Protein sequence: CASSTTSGAYNEQFF.

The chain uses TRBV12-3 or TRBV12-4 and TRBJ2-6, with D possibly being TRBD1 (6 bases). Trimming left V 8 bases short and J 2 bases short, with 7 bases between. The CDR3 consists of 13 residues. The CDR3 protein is CASRTAGANVLTF. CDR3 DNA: TGTGCCAGCCGGACAGCTGGGGCCAACGTCCTGACTTTC.

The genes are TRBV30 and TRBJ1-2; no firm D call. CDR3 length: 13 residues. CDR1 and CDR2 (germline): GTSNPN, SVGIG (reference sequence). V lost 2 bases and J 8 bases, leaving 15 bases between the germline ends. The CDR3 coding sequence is TGTGCCTGGAGTCCTCGACGGGGTGAGGGCTACACCTTC. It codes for CAWSPRRGEGYTF.

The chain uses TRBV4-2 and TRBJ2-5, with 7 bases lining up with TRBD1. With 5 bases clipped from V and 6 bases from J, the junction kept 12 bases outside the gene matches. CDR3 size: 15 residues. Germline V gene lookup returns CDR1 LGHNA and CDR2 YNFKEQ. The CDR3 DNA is TGTGCCAGCAGCGAGGGGACAGCGACGGAAAAGACCCAGTACTTC. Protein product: CASSEGTATEKTQYF.

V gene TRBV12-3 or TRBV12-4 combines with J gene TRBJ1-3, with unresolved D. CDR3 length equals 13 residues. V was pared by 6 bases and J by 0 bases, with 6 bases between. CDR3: CASRRGSGNTIYF. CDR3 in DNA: TGTGCCAGCAGACGGGGCTCTGGAAACACCATATATTTT.

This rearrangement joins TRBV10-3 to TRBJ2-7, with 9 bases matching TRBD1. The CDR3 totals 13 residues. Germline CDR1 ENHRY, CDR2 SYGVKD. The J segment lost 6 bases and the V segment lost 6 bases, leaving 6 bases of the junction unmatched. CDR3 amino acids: CAIRPGQGSEQYF. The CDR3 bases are TGTGCCATCAGGCCGGGACAGGGTTCCGAGCAGTACTTC.

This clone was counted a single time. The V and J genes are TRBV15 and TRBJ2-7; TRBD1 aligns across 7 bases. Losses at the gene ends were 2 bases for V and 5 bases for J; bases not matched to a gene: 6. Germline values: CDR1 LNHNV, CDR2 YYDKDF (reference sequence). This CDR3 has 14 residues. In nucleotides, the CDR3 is TGTGCCACCAGCAGAAGACAGGGTGGCAACGAGCAGTACTTC. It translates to CATSRRQGGNEQYF.

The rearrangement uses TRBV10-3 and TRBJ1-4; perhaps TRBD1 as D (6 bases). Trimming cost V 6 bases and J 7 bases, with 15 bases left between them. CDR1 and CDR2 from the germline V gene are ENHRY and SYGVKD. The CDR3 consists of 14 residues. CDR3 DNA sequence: TGTGCCATCAGCAAGGACAGAGGAGTTGAAAAACTGTTTTTT. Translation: CAISKDRGVEKLFF.

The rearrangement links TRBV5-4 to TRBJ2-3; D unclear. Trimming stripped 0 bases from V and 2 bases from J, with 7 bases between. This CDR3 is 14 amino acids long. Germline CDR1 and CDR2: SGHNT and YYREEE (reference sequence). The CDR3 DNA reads TGTGCCAGCAGCTTGGCCTTAGTCACAGATACGCAGTATTTT. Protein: CASSLALVTDTQYF.

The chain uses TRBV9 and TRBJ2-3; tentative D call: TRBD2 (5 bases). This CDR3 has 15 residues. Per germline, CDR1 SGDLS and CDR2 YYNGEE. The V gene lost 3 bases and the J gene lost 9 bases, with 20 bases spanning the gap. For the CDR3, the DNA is TGTGCCAGCAGCGCTCGGACTTCGCCTCTTTGGACGCAGTATTTT. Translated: CASSARTSPLWTQYF. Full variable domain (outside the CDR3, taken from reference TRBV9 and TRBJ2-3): DSGVTQTPKHLITATGQRVTLRCSPRSGDLSVYWYQQSLDQGLQFLIQYYNGEERAKGNILERFSAQQFPDLHSELNLSSLELGDSALYFCASSARTSPLWTQYFGPGTRLTVL.

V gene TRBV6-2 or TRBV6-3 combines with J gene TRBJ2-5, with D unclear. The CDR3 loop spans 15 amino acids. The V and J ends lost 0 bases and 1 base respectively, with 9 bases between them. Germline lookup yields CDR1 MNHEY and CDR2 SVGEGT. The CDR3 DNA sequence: TGTGCCAGCAGTTACTCGATGGAGTTCCAAGAGACCCAGTACTTC. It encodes CASSYSMEFQETQYF.

The CDR3 reads CASSLTDTIYTDTQYF. DNA for the CDR3: TGTGCCAGCAGCTTAACGGACACTATTTACACAGATACGCAGTATTTT. The chain couples TRBV7-2 to TRBJ2-3; D might be TRBD1 (5 bases). CDR3 length equals 16 residues. The germline V gene encodes CDR1 SGHTA and CDR2 FQGNSA. Trimming cost V 2 bases and J 2 bases, with 14 bases left between them.

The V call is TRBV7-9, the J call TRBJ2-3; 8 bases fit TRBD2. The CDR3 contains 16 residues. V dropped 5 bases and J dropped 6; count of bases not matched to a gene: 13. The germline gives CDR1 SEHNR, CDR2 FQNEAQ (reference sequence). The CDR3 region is CASSRRPGGEFDTQYF. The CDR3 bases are TGTGCCAGCAGCCGTCGGCCCGGGGGGGAATTCGATACGCAGTATTTT.

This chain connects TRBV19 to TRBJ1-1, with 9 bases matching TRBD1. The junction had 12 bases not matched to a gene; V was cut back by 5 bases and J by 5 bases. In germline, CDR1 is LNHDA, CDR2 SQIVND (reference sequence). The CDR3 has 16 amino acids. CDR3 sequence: CASSPGQGGGSTEAFF. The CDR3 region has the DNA TGTGCCAGTAGTCCGGGACAGGGTGGCGGGAGTACTGAAGCTTTCTTT. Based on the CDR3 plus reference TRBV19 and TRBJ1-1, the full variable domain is DGGITQSPKYLFRKEGQNVTLSCEQNLNHDAMYWYRQDPGQGLRLIYYSQIVNDFQKGDIAEGYSVSREKKESFPLTVTSAQKNPTAFYLCASSPGQGGGSTEAFFGQGTRLTVV.

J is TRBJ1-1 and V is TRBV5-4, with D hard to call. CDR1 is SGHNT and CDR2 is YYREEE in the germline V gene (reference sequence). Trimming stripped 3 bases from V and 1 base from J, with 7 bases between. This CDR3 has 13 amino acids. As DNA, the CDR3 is TGTGCCAGCAGCTACACAGAGAACACTGAAGCTTTCTTT. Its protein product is CASSYTENTEAFF.

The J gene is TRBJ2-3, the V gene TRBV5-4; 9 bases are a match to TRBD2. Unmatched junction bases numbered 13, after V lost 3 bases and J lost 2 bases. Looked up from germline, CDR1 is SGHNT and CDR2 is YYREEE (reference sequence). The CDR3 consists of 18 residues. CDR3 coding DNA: TGTGCCAGCAGCTCCTCCCACTTAGCGGGGGAGAACACAGATACGCAGTATTTT. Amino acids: CASSSSHLAGENTDTQYF.

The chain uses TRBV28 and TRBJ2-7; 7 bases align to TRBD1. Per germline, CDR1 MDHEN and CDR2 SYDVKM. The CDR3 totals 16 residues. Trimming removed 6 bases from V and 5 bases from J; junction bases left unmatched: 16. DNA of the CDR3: TGTGCCAGCAGCCGGGGCCTAAGACAGGGTAGCCACGAGCAGTACGTC. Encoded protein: CASSRGLRQGSHEQYV.